This record concerns one TCR beta chain sequence. Germline V gives CDR1 SGHNT, CDR2 YYREEE (reference sequence). The V and J ends lost 3 bases and 2 bases respectively, with 13 bases between them. There are 15 residues in the CDR3. This entry comes from a study of T cells in localized non-small cell lung cancer. TCRdb's table, derived via immunoSEQ multiplex PCR, lists solely in-frame clones and lacks some. The profile shows around 91,000 clones, roughly 86% of them singletons. V and J are TRBV5-4 and TRBJ2-3; no clear D. The sample here was peripheral blood, taken before any cancer treatment. The source of this sequence is a man aged 40-75 years with stage I squamous cell lung carcinoma. In nucleotides, the CDR3 is TGTGCCAGCAGCTCCCCGGCGGCAAACACAGATACGCAGTATTTT. Residues: CASSSPAANTDTQYF. Full variable domain (missing parts from reference TRBV5-4 and TRBJ2-3): ETGVTQSPTHLIKTRGQQVTLRCSSQSGHNTVSWYQQALGQGPQFIFQYYREEENGRGNFPPRFSGLQFPNYSSELNVNALELDDSALYLCASSSPAANTDTQYFGPGTRLTVL.